These T cell receptor beta chains were read from a single sample in a study of response to subunit inactivated influenza vaccine. Each CDR3 protein gets one entry after TCRdb re-called the RT-PCR reads with MiXCR. The data contain 650,000 to 800,000 distinct CDR3 sequences, around 20% of them singletons. The sequences come from PBMCs from blood, collected more than 4 days after vaccination. The receptors shown here come from a man aged 45-65 years who received an inactivated influenza vaccine. CDR3s include the opening cysteine and the closing phenylalanine or tryptophan. The D gene is left open where the match is weak.

TRBJ2-5	-	TRBV5-6	CASSLTPKETQYF
TRBJ2-1	-	TRBV11-1	CASSLGARRQFF
TRBJ2-7	TRBD1	TRBV3-1	CASSQDEQPGQGASYEQYF
TRBJ1-4	TRBD1	TRBV4-2	CASSHGQENEKLFF
TRBJ2-5	TRBD1	TRBV10-1	CASSAVRTGGETQYF
TRBJ2-1	-	TRBV5-5	CASSLVLASSYNEQFF
TRBJ1-1	-	TRBV20-1	CSARDTNTEAFF
TRBJ2-3	TRBD2	TRBV7-2	CASSLVGRRGTATQYF
TRBJ2-7	-	TRBV2	CASDLVGYEQYF
TRBJ2-4	TRBD2	TRBV7-6	CASSSELAVHKNIQYF
TRBJ2-5	-	TRBV5-1	CASSLWPETEQETQYF
TRBJ2-5	TRBD2	TRBV12-3/TRBV12-4	CASSLLSGGQETQYF
TRBJ2-4	-	TRBV30	CAWSLSGRSSIQYF
TRBJ2-7	-	TRBV2	CASSPGPGEQYF